These T cell receptor beta chains were read from a single sample in a study of blood T cell repertoires in COVID-19. Assay: immunoSEQ multiplex PCR; the TCRdb copy retains only in-frame clones and omits some. This sample has under 40,000 clones, with more than 80% found just once. Sequenced sample: peripheral blood. All receptors come from a male donor with active COVID-19. Both conserved end residues are part of each CDR3. D genes are given only for firm matches. Rows may omit the clone size; those that give it use once, few, many or a size class.

V,D,size,J,DNA,CDR3
TRBV5-4,-,-,TRBJ2-3,TGTGCCAGCAGCTCGAAGGTGGGCTCAGATACGCAGTATTTT,CASSSKVGSDTQYF
TRBV5-4,TRBD2,-,TRBJ2-5,TGTGCCAGCAGCCCCGGGACTAGCGGGGGGGCCCTCGTGGAGACCCAGTACTTC,CASSPGTSGGALVETQYF
TRBV6-1,-,-,TRBJ1-2,TGTGCCAGCAGTGAAGACAGCGGGACAAGGTCCTATGGCTACACCTTC,CASSEDSGTRSYGYTF
TRBV19,TRBD2,-,TRBJ2-5,TGTGCCAGTAGTAGGGGGGGGCAAGAGACCCAGTACTTC,CASSRGGQETQYF
TRBV6-1,-,once,TRBJ2-3,TGTGCCAGCAGTGAACAAGCCCAGGGGCTAGATACGCAGTATTTT,CASSEQAQGLDTQYF
TRBV7-2,-,-,TRBJ2-7,TGTGCCAGCAGCTTAGGGCAGGGGCCCTCGGAGCAGTACTTC,CASSLGQGPSEQYF
TRBV15,-,-,TRBJ1-1,TGTGCCACCAGCAGAGCGCCGGGCTTGAGGGCCACTGAAGCTTTCTTT,CATSRAPGLRATEAFF
TRBV5-4,-,once,TRBJ1-1,TGTGCCAGCAGCTTGGGGGAGGGTAGGTCTGAAGCTTTCTTT,CASSLGEGRSEAFF
TRBV4-3,-,once,TRBJ1-2,TGCGCCAGCAGCCAAGTAGGGGCTGGCTCCCACTATGGCTACACCTTC,CASSQVGAGSHYGYTF
TRBV7-9,-,-,TRBJ2-1,TGTGCCAGCCAAAAAGGGTCCGGGACCTACAATGAGCAGTTCTTC,CASQKGSGTYNEQFF
TRBV5-1,-,-,TRBJ1-5,TGCGCCAGCAGCATCGTCCCCGATCAGCCCCAGCATTTT,CASSIVPDQPQHF
TRBV6-6,-,-,TRBJ1-5,TGTGCCACCAAAGACACCATTAGCAATCAGCCCCAGCATTTT,CATKDTISNQPQHF
TRBV7-2,-,-,TRBJ1-3,TGTGCCAGCAGCTTAGGGTTCAGGGTGGGAACTGGAAACACCATATATTTT,CASSLGFRVGTGNTIYF
TRBV19,-,-,TRBJ1-6,TGTGCCAGTAGTATCCTGGGCTCGGGGAATTCACCCCTCCACTTT,CASSILGSGNSPLHF
TRBV7-9,TRBD2,-,TRBJ2-3,TGTGCCAGCAGCTTAGGACTAGCGGGCACAGATACGCAGTATTTT,CASSLGLAGTDTQYF
TRBV4-2,-,-,TRBJ1-6,TGTGCCAGCAGCAAGGACATAACTAATTCACCCCTCCACTTT,CASSKDITNSPLHF
TRBV7-9,TRBD1,-,TRBJ2-5,TGTGCCAGCAGCACCCGGGACAGGGTATCGGAGACCCAGTACTTC,CASSTRDRVSETQYF
TRBV6-2/TRBV6-3,-,-,TRBJ2-3,TGTGCCAGCAGTTACCCGATGGGGGGACCAGACACAGATACGCAGTATTTT,CASSYPMGGPDTDTQYF
TRBV3-1/TRBV3-2,-,-,TRBJ2-3,TGTGCCAGCAGCCAAGATCGTACGCAGTATTTT,CASSQDRTQYF
TRBV13,-,-,TRBJ1-4,TGTGCCAGCAGTGGGACTGTAGATGAAAAACTGTTTTTT,CASSGTVDEKLFF
TRBV2,-,-,TRBJ2-6,TGTGCCAGCAGTGGGGCGTCAGGCCCCTCTGGGGCCAACGTCCTGACTTTC,CASSGASGPSGANVLTF
TRBV7-9,TRBD1,once,TRBJ2-5,TGTGCCAGCAGCTTCGGGACAGGTTTGGTGGAGACCCAGTACTTC,CASSFGTGLVETQYF
TRBV25-1,TRBD2,-,TRBJ2-1,TGTGCCAGCAGTGAATTTCAGCGGGGGGGCGTCTGCAATGAGCAGTTCTTC,CASSEFQRGGVCNEQFF
TRBV6-5,-,-,TRBJ1-4,TGTGCCAGCAGTTATAGTAATGAAAAACTGTTTTTT,CASSYSNEKLFF
TRBV2,-,-,TRBJ2-5,TGTGCCAGCACCGGGGGTCCAAATGAGACCCAGTACTTC,CASTGGPNETQYF
TRBV15,-,-,TRBJ1-4,TGTGCCACCAGCAGAGGACAGGTTCGAACTAATGAAAAACTGTTTTTT,CATSRGQVRTNEKLFF
TRBV5-4,-,-,TRBJ1-2,TGTGCCAGCAGCTTGCGGGGGAACTATGGCTACACCTTC,CASSLRGNYGYTF
TRBV3-1/TRBV3-2,TRBD2,-,TRBJ2-5,TGTGCCAGCAGCCCCCGCGGGGGGGAAGAGACCCAGTACTTC,CASSPRGGEETQYF
TRBV27,-,-,TRBJ2-7,TGTGCCAGCAGCGCCCGGACAGAGTTTTACGAGCAGTACTTC,CASSARTEFYEQYF
TRBV6-2/TRBV6-3,-,-,TRBJ1-5,TGTGCCAGCAGTCCACCGCTGAAGAGTACCCAGCATTTT,CASSPPLKSTQHF
TRBV14,-,once,TRBJ2-7,TGTGCCAGCAGCCTCCTGACAGCCGGATTGGGAGAGCAGTACTTC,CASSLLTAGLGEQYF
TRBV11-3,-,-,TRBJ2-7,TGTGCCAGCAGCCCACGGGCAGGGGAATCCTACGAGCAGTACTTC,CASSPRAGESYEQYF
TRBV18,TRBD1,-,TRBJ1-2,TGTGCCAGCTCACTTTCGACAGGGGGGGATGGCTACACCTTC,CASSLSTGGDGYTF
TRBV6-2/TRBV6-3,-,-,TRBJ1-3,TGTGCCAGCAGTTACTCGTCAGCTGGAAACACCATATATTTT,CASSYSSAGNTIYF
TRBV7-2,-,-,TRBJ1-1,TGTGCCAGCAGCTTCTTCTTCGGGACAACGAACACTGAAGCTTTCTTT,CASSFFFGTTNTEAFF
TRBV3-1/TRBV3-2,TRBD2,once,TRBJ2-2,TGTGCCAGCAGCCAAGGGCTAGCGGGCACCGGGGAGCTGTTTTTT,CASSQGLAGTGELFF
TRBV9,TRBD1,-,TRBJ2-1,TGTGCCAGCAGCGTAGAGACGGGACAGGGTGTCGATGAGCAGTTCTTC,CASSVETGQGVDEQFF
TRBV10-2,-,-,TRBJ2-6,TGCGCCAGCAGTGCCACAAACTCTGGGGCCAACGTCCTGACTTTC,CASSATNSGANVLTF
TRBV10-3,-,-,TRBJ2-1,TGTGCCATCAGTGATGTTACAGGCGGCAATGAGCAGTTCTTC,CAISDVTGGNEQFF
TRBV4-2,-,-,TRBJ2-2,TGTGCCAGCAGCCAATTGAATTTAGCGACGTCGAACACCGGGGAGCTGTTTTTT,CASSQLNLATSNTGELFF
TRBV4-3,-,-,TRBJ1-1,TGCGCCAGCAGCCAAGATGCAGGGTACATGAACACTGAAGCTTTCTTT,CASSQDAGYMNTEAFF
TRBV7-8,TRBD2,-,TRBJ2-1,TGTGCCAGCAGCTTAAACAGCGGGGGCCACAATGAGCAGTTCTTC,CASSLNSGGHNEQFF
TRBV6-6,-,-,TRBJ1-5,TGTGCCAGCAACCAGGGTGGGCAGCCCCAGCATTTT,CASNQGGQPQHF
TRBV6-2/TRBV6-3,-,once,TRBJ1-1,TGTGCCAGCAGTTACGATTCTAGGACACAAGCTTTCTTT,CASSYDSRTQAFF
TRBV2,-,-,TRBJ1-4,TGTGCCAGCAGTGAAGCGGCAACTAATAAACTGTTTTTT,CASSEAATNKLFF
TRBV7-3,-,-,TRBJ2-7,TGTGCCAGCAGCTTATCCGGCGGAGGTTACGAGCAGTACTTC,CASSLSGGGYEQYF
TRBV7-6,-,-,TRBJ2-7,TGTGCCAGCAGCTTAGAACTGGGCAGGTTCCACGAGCAGTACTTC,CASSLELGRFHEQYF
TRBV9,TRBD1,-,TRBJ2-7,TGTGCCAGCAGCGGGGGACAGGGGGCTTCCTACGAGCAGTACTTC,CASSGGQGASYEQYF
TRBV11-3,TRBD1,-,TRBJ1-1,TGTGCCAGCAGTCGGGACAGCCCTCCGGAAGCTTTCTTT,CASSRDSPPEAFF
TRBV5-4,-,-,TRBJ2-6,TGTGCCAGCAGCTCTCGGAGCTCTGGGGCCAACGTCCTGACTTTC,CASSSRSSGANVLTF
TRBV3-1/TRBV3-2,-,-,TRBJ2-3,TGTGCCAGCAGCCAAAGGGGCCCAGATACGCAGTATTTT,CASSQRGPDTQYF
TRBV5-5,TRBD1,-,TRBJ1-2,TGTGCCAGCAGTTCGCGGACGTGGGACAGGGGGCGGGATGGCTACACCTTC,CASSSRTWDRGRDGYTF